This record concerns one T cell receptor (beta chain) sequence. Its antigen is unknown. No much larger clone is present one base from it, and per-base qualities are unavailable. The CDR3 regions of human TCRbeta chains were analyzed by immunosequencing. In the paper's pipeline: TCRs in the repertoires were compared against a reference library of SARS-CoV-2-specific TCRs that had been generated with the MIRA antigen-specificity platform. Breadth was defined as the fraction of unique TCRs that were SARS-CoV-2-associated. Depth was defined as the fraction of total T cells that were SARS-CoV-2-associated. Using the MIRA data, every spike-specific TCR was mapped to the spike region that the TCR reacted to and assigned to either a CD4 or a CD8 class. Log10-transformed breadth and depth values were compared by one-way ANOVA with Sidak's multiple comparisons tests. What TCRdb holds here is the immuneACCESS table cut down to in-frame rearrangements. Part of the clones is not present; checked against another copy, under half of the missing clones reflect an unresolved V gene, and the others are unexplained. That table furnishes V, J and clone size, whereas the DNA furnished D and trimming. This sample gives tens of thousands of clones in total; over 75% of them show up just once. More than 4.5% of the sample rests with the top ten.

The source of the sample is a study of T cell responses to AZD1222 COVID-19 vaccine (dated by TCRdb to the early 2020s). Looking at the study overall: TCR sequencing was performed for 230 to 250 trial participants, of whom about 200 were given two doses of AZD1222 and around 25 were given two doses of MenACWY control vaccine. Trial participants were enrolled into age subgroups of 18-55, 56-69 and 70-plus years, which contained around 150, 29 and 61 TCR-sequenced participants, respectively. What the authors observed across the whole study: Reportedly, close to half of the unique spike-specific TCRs recognized epitopes lying outside the regions that are mutated in the B.1.351 and B.1.1.7 variants. Because no day 14 peak-response samples were available, repertoires were characterized only after the peak T cell response. After two AZD1222 doses, both the breadth and the depth of spike-specific TCRs were significantly higher than at day 0 and than in MenACWY recipients. The whole spike protein was spanned by vaccine-associated CD4 TCRs, and dominant responses were seen in regions 160-218 and 743-854. In the small 56-69-year group, the increase in depth fell short of significance, most likely because of low power. Participants were mostly white British and included more females than males, and it was suggested by the authors that clonal diversity may have been underestimated. Only six AZD1222 recipients were SARS-CoV-2 seropositive at baseline, limiting conclusions about previously exposed vaccinees.

The time point tag for this specimen amounts to: baseline before first vaccination. The treatment or condition label of this sample denotes: meningococcal conjugate vaccine given as trial control. Vaccinee samples came from UK trials COV001 and COV002, including a single-blind randomized controlled phase 2/3 trial of AZD1222 (ChAdOx1 nCoV-19) in healthy adults. Trial participant PBMC samples were collected at day 0 and day 28 after the second dose for TCRbeta chain sequencing. Trimming removed 0 bases from V and 8 bases from J, leaving 14 bases between the germline ends. Based on the germline V gene, the CDR1 and CDR2 sequences are MNHEY and SVGEGT. From the cysteine up to the phenylalanine, the CDR3 has a length of 15 residues. Only the CDR3 DNA is retained, 45 bases long and in frame from the first base.

The receptor was derived from an adult in good health. The specimen was peripheral blood, collected on day 0 of MenACWY control vaccination. The receptor chain draws on TRBV6-2 or TRBV6-3 and TRBJ2-1; TRBD2 could be the D gene, as 6 bases match. The CDR3 loop reads CASSYSHRGIDEQFF. In nucleotides, the sequence is TGTGCCAGCAGTTACTCACACCGGGGGATAGATGAGCAGTTCTTC.